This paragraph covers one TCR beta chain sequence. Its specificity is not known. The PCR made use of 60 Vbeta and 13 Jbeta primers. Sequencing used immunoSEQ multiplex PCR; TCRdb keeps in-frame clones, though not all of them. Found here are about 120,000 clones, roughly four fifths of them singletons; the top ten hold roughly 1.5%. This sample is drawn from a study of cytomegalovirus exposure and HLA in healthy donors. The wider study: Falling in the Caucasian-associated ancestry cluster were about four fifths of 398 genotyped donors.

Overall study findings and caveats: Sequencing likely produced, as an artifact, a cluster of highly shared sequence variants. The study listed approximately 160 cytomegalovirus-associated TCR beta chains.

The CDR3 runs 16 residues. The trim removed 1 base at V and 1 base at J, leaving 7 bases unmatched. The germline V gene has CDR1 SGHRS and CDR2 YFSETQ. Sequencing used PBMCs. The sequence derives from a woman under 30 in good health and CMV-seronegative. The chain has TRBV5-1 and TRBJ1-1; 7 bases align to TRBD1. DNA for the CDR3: TGCGCCAGCAGCTTGCTCCCACAGGGGTCGAACACTGAAGCTTTCTTT. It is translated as CASSLLPQGSNTEAFF.